This T cell receptor (beta chain) was sequenced in a study of blood T cells in healthy people across ages. The authors ran a second PCR of about 7 to 12 cycles using a sample-barcoded 5' primer and a J-beta primer mix. Via MiXCR, TCRdb re-called the 5' RACE reads, giving one row per CDR3 protein. Of about 540,000 distinct CDR3 sequences listed, approximately 25% are singletons. In this sample, this clonotype turned up a few times. A read error is likely, as this CDR3 ends without the conserved phenylalanine or tryptophan. Per germline, CDR1 DFQATT and CDR2 SNEGSKA (reference sequence). The CDR3 consists of 18 residues. V lost 3 bases and J lost 2; bases outside the gene matches: 19. The sample was also linked to a second study, of T cells of mothers and their children.

The chain has TRBV20-1 and TRBJ2-7, with 7 bases lining up with TRBD1. The sequencing input was blood. The sequence derives from a boy younger than 18 in good health. DNA for the CDR3: TGCAGTGCTAGCACGGTTCAGGGGGAAGTTTATGTCCCCTACGAGCAGTACTCC. It encodes CSASTVQGEVYVPYEQYS.